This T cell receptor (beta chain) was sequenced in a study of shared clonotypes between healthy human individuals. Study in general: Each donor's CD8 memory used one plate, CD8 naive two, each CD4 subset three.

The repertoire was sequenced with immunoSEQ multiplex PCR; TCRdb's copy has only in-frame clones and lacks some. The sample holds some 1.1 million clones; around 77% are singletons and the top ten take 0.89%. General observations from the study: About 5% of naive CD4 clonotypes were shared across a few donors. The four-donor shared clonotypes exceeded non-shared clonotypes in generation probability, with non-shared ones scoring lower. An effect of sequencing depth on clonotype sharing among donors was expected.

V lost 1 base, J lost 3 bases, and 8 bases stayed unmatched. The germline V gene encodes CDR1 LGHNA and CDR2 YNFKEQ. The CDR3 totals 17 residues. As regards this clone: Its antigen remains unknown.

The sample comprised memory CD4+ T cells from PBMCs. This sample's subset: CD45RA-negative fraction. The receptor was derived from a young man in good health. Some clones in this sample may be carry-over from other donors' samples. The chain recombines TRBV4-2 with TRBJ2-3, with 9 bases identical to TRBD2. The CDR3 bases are TGTGCCAGCAGCCAAGGTAGGGCGGGAGGGCCTACAGATACGCAGTATTTT. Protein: CASSQGRAGGPTDTQYF.